The T cell receptor beta chain described here comes from a study of blood T cell repertoires in COVID-19. Study-wide context: There were acute and convalescent COVID-19 samples, and they came from the United States, Italy and Spain. T cells, B-cell-depleted T cells, or PBMCs supplied cDNA or gDNA.

As handled by the study authors: Amplification of reference gene primers provided the estimated nucleated cell counts. Here immunoSEQ multiplex PCR was the method, and the copy in TCRdb shows in-frame clones only, minus some. D and trimming come from the DNA, and the V and J calls and clone size come from that table. The table includes roughly 42,000 clones, 75% to 90% detected once. V dropped 5 bases and J dropped 2; count of bases not matched to a gene: 4. The CDR3 spans 14 residues. The V gene's germline CDR1 is SGHRS and CDR2 YFSETQ. Source material: peripheral blood. This TCR was sampled from a man aged 25 to 45 with active or convalescent COVID-19. This chain connects TRBV5-1 to TRBJ1-1, with 9 bases fitting TRBD1. CDR3 bases: TGCGCCAGCAGTCGGGACAGGGAAAACACTGAAGCTTTCTTT. This translates into CASSRDRENTEAFF.